These 32 T cell receptor beta chains share one sample of origin, sequenced in a study of human T cells and chemical hapten exposure. TCRdb processed the RACE reads anew with MiXCR; each CDR3 protein has one entry. The repertoire holds 200,000 to 300,000 distinct CDR3 sequences, with around 9.3% as singletons. Sample time point: pre-sensitization, week 0. Treatment specified: therapeutic diphenylcyclopropenone sensitization with weekly scalp DPC. Here the sequenced sample was whole blood, taken in connection with sensitization to the hapten diphenylcyclopropenone (DPC). The receptors shown here come from a woman aged 40 to 49 with alopecia areata. Some clones in this sample may be carry-over from other donors' samples.

This rearrangement joins TRBV7-2 to TRBJ2-3; 15 bases agree with TRBD2. The CDR3 loop spans 20 amino acids. Germline CDR1 SGHTA, CDR2 FQGNSA. Losses at the gene ends were 5 bases for V and 8 bases for J; bases not matched to a gene: 20. Here the CDR3 DNA reads TGTGCCAGCAGCAAGGGAACCGGGACTAGCGGGAGGTCGGCGCTTGGTACGCAGTATTTT. It translates to CASSKGTGTSGRSALGTQYF.

This clonotype was recorded many times. This sequence joins TRBV12-3 or TRBV12-4 and TRBJ2-7, with 8 bases identical to TRBD1. J was trimmed by 4 bases and V by 6 bases; bases with no gene match: 11. The CDR3 runs 15 residues. DNA for the CDR3: TGTGCCAGCAGCCCGTCCGGGACAGGAAATTACGAGCAGTACTTC. Protein sequence: CASSPSGTGNYEQYF.

This chain connects TRBV12-3 or TRBV12-4 to TRBJ2-2, with D perhaps TRBD1 or TRBD2 (5 bases each). V gave up 1 base and J gave up 7 bases, with 10 bases separating them. The CDR3 loop spans 14 amino acids. The CDR3 loop is CASSLEGRSGELFF. CDR3 nucleotides: TGTGCCAGCAGTTTAGAGGGACGAAGCGGGGAGCTGTTTTTT.

This clonotype turned up a few times. The chain combines TRBV10-3 with TRBJ1-3; the D is unclear. V lost 4 bases to trimming and J lost 0 bases, with 7 bases between them. The CDR3 runs to 14 residues. Germline-derived CDR1 and CDR2 are ENHRY and SYGVKD. This CDR3 is CAISGGSSGNTIYF. The CDR3 coding sequence is TGTGCCATCAGTGGGGGATCCTCTGGAAACACCATATATTTT.

The chain employs TRBV7-2 and TRBJ1-2; 7 bases map to TRBD1. V dropped 2 bases and J dropped 4; count of bases not matched to a gene: 7. Germline CDR1 reads SGHTA; CDR2 reads FQGNSA. The CDR3 runs 15 residues. The CDR3 sequence: CASSLSAGGFYGYTF. The CDR3 nucleotides read TGTGCCAGCAGCTTATCGGCAGGGGGGTTCTATGGCTACACCTTC.

This clonotype has only a few counts. J is TRBJ2-7 and V is TRBV9; D uncertain. The germline CDR1 and CDR2 sequences are SGDLS and YYNGEE. The CDR3 extends over 14 amino acids. V lost 4 bases and J lost 3, with 14 bases in between. CDR3 amino acids: CASSPPGHSYEQYF. The CDR3, as DNA: TGTGCCAGCAGCCCCCCCGGGCATAGCTACGAGCAGTACTTC. Complete variable domain (other parts from reference TRBV9 and TRBJ2-7): DSGVTQTPKHLITATGQRVTLRCSPRSGDLSVYWYQQSLDQGLQFLIQYYNGEERAKGNILERFSAQQFPDLHSELNLSSLELGDSALYFCASSPPGHSYEQYFGPGTRLTVT.

Concerning this clonotype itself: One base away lies a much larger clone, so this may be a sequencing read error. This chain uses TRBV5-1 with TRBJ2-1; 8 nucleotides align to TRBD1. Germline values: CDR1 SGHRS, CDR2 YFSETQ. The CDR3 is 15 residues long. CDR3 DNA: TGCGCCAGCAGCTTGAAGGGACAGGATAACAAAGAGCAGTTCTTC. Its translation: CASSLKGQDNKEQFF.

There are a few counts of this clonotype. This chain joins TRBV15 and TRBJ2-1, with 8 bases identical to TRBD1. In germline, CDR1 is LNHNV, CDR2 YYDKDF (reference sequence). Unmatched junction bases numbered 4, after V lost 0 bases and J lost 3 bases. This CDR3 is 16 amino acids long. This CDR3 is CATSRDGQGVYNEQFF. The CDR3 DNA sequence: TGTGCCACCAGCAGAGATGGACAGGGCGTCTACAATGAGCAGTTCTTC.

As for this clonotype: Since a much larger clone is just one base distant, this may be a read error. The CDR3, as DNA: TGTGCCAGCAGCTGGACAGGGGGCTATGGCTACACCTTC. Protein: CASSWTGGYGYTF. The V gene is TRBV5-4, the J gene TRBJ1-2, with 10 bases lining up with TRBD1. This CDR3 comprises 13 residues. V gave up 3 bases and J gave up 4 bases; unmatched junction bases: 0. CDR1 and CDR2 from the germline V gene are SGHNT and YYREEE (reference sequence).

This clonotype appeared many times. This rearrangement joins TRBV10-3 to TRBJ2-5; TRBD2 matches at 8 bases. Looked up from germline, CDR1 is ENHRY and CDR2 is SYGVKD. After removal of 10 bases from V and 9 bases from J, the junction contained 13 bases not matched to a gene. The CDR3 is 13 residues long. The CDR3 loop is CATNGEGAGAQYF. Written as DNA, the CDR3 is TGTGCCACCAACGGCGAGGGAGCGGGGGCCCAGTACTTC.

This clonotype was observed a handful of times. The chain combines TRBV24-1 with TRBJ2-1; D not certain. CDR3 size: 14 residues. V lost 9 bases to trimming and J lost 2 bases, with 13 bases between them. From germline, CDR1 is KGHDR and CDR2 SFDVKD. This chain's CDR3 is CATGSRITYNEQFF. In DNA, the CDR3 is TGTGCCACCGGAAGTAGAATAACCTACAATGAGCAGTTCTTC.

There are many counts of this clonotype. V gene TRBV7-2 combines with J gene TRBJ2-7; D may match TRBD1 or TRBD2 (5 bases each). Germline V gene data show CDR1 as SGHTA and CDR2 as FQGNSA. V lost 7 bases, J lost 4 bases, and 17 bases lay in between. The CDR3 is made up of 14 amino acids. CDR3 sequence: CASNRGTGRYEQYF. CDR3 coding DNA: TGTGCCAGCAATAGGGGAACGGGAAGGTACGAGCAGTACTTC.

The rearrangement uses TRBV24-1 and TRBJ2-7, with 8 nucleotides matching TRBD2. The germline CDR1 and CDR2 sequences are KGHDR and SFDVKD. The CDR3 covers 14 residues. With 3 bases clipped from V and 7 bases from J, the junction kept 7 bases outside the gene matches. The CDR3 DNA follows: TGTGCCACCAGTGATGGAGGACTAGCTGGGGAGCAGTACTTC. Amino acid sequence: CATSDGGLAGEQYF.

This clonotype was found a few times. The chain links TRBV27 to TRBJ2-7, with no clear D. Germline CDR1 reads MNHEY; CDR2 reads SMNVEV (reference sequence). The CDR3 spans 13 residues. V lost 4 bases and J lost 0, with 7 bases in between. The chain's CDR3 is CASSYPNSYEQYF. Written as DNA, the CDR3 is TGTGCCAGCAGTTACCCGAACTCCTACGAGCAGTACTTC.

This clonotype was seen only a few times. V usage is TRBV4-3 and J usage is TRBJ2-1, with D perhaps TRBD2 (5 bases). Germline V gives CDR1 LGHNA, CDR2 YSLEER. V lost 0 bases, J lost 9 bases, and 9 bases lay in between. The CDR3 spans 13 residues. The CDR3 DNA reads TGCGCCAGCAGCCAAGACCGGGAAAGTGAGCAGTTCTTC. It translates to CASSQDRESEQFF.

This clonotype was counted many times. This chain connects TRBV4-3 to TRBJ1-2; D is ambiguous. Per the germline V gene, CDR1 is LGHNA and CDR2 is YSLEER. The CDR3 spans 15 residues. The V and J ends lost 3 bases and 8 bases respectively, with 19 bases between them. For the CDR3, the DNA is TGCGCCAGCAGCCAGATGGGATGGGCCGCCGGAGGCTACACCTTC. Protein: CASSQMGWAAGGYTF.

The V call is TRBV29-1, the J call TRBJ2-1; D is perhaps TRBD2 (6 bases). The CDR3 has 16 amino acids. CDR1 and CDR2 from the germline V gene are SQVTM and ANQGSEA. Trimming cost V 2 bases and J 3 bases, with 17 bases left between them. The CDR3 reads CSVETMSSEFYNEQFF. CDR3 nucleotides: TGCAGCGTTGAAACTATGTCTAGCGAATTCTACAATGAGCAGTTCTTC.

The chain recombines TRBV12-3 or TRBV12-4 with TRBJ2-1; D not certain. The CDR3 runs 17 residues. V was clipped by 6 bases and J by 5 bases, with 23 bases between them. CDR3 bases: TGTGCCAGCAGGCAACTCAATCGGAGTCCCCCCCACAATGAGCAGTTCTTC. Its protein product is CASRQLNRSPPHNEQFF.

The chain employs TRBV3-1 and TRBJ2-5; 8 bases are a match to TRBD1. This CDR3 contains 15 residues. CDR1 LGHDT and CDR2 YNNKEL come from the germline V gene (reference sequence). The junction had 8 bases not matched to a gene; V was cut back by 3 bases and J by 5 bases. As DNA, the CDR3 is TGTGCCAGCAGCCATTACCGGACAGGGAAGGAGACCCAGTACTTC. Translation: CASSHYRTGKETQYF.

This clonotype has more than one count but fewer than ten. The gene calls are TRBV29-1 and TRBJ2-5; D is unresolved. The germline V and J ends were trimmed by 6 bases and 7 bases, with 6 bases remaining between them. This CDR3 comprises 9 residues. Germline assignment: CDR1 SQVTM and CDR2 ANQGSEA. CDR3 DNA: TGCAGCGTCGAGAGGACCCAGTACTTC. Its translation: CSVERTQYF.

This clonotype was observed a few times. The genes are TRBV5-1 and TRBJ1-4; the match to TRBD1 covers 11 bases. The V segment lost 4 bases and the J segment 8 bases; nucleotides outside the gene matches: 13. CDR3 length: 17 residues. Germline V CDR1 and CDR2: SGHRS, YFSETQ. The CDR3 region has the DNA TGCGCCAGCAGCCGCGGACAGGGGGCGGGTAACAAAGAAAAACTGTTTTTT. It codes for CASSRGQGAGNKEKLFF.

The chain links TRBV12-3 or TRBV12-4 to TRBJ2-2, with D possibly being TRBD1 (5 bases). The CDR3 runs 12 residues. Trimming took off 11 bases at V and 7 bases at J, with 14 bases between the two ends. The CDR3 protein is CAGQGIVGELFF. DNA for the CDR3: TGTGCCGGTCAGGGAATCGTCGGGGAGCTGTTTTTT.

In its sample, this clonotype was seen a few times. This sequence joins TRBV27 and TRBJ2-2; maybe TRBD2 (5 bases). This CDR3 has 14 residues. V dropped 2 bases and J dropped 2 bases, with 6 bases sitting between them. Germline lookup yields CDR1 MNHEY and CDR2 SMNVEV (reference sequence). This chain's CDR3 is CASSLGLNTGELFF. DNA of the CDR3: TGTGCCAGCAGTTTAGGACTTAACACCGGGGAGCTGTTTTTT.

There are a few counts of this clonotype. The J gene is TRBJ2-5, the V gene TRBV27; a possible D gene is TRBD1 (5 bases). CDR1 is MNHEY and CDR2 is SMNVEV in the germline V gene (reference sequence). The CDR3 has 14 amino acids. Trimming took 6 bases from V and 5 from J, leaving 16 bases between them. The CDR3 DNA reads as TGTGCCAGCAGGCCCTCGTCAGGGTTCGAGACCCAGTACTTC. Translating gives CASRPSSGFETQYF.

This clonotype was counted between two and nine times. The V and J genes are TRBV5-1 and TRBJ1-1; a weak D match, TRBD1 (5 bases). With 0 bases removed from V and 1 base from J, the gap between germline ends came to 7 bases. The CDR3 length is 14 residues. Germline CDR1 and CDR2: SGHRS and YFSETQ. The CDR3 loop is CASSLDRPNTEAFF. In nucleotides, the CDR3 is TGCGCCAGCAGCTTGGACAGGCCGAACACTGAAGCTTTCTTT.

The V gene is TRBV7-9, the J gene TRBJ1-1; no reliable D call. Germline values: CDR1 SEHNR, CDR2 FQNEAQ (reference sequence). The CDR3 length is 11 residues. Trimming shortened V by 2 bases and J by 5 bases, and 3 bases separated the two germline ends. The CDR3 DNA reads as TGTGCCAGCAGCTTAAAGACTGAAGCTTTCTTT. This encodes CASSLKTEAFF.

The chain joins TRBV6-1 to TRBJ2-3; D unresolved. The CDR3 totals 15 residues. V dropped 2 bases and J dropped 4 bases, with 13 bases sitting between them. CDR1 MNHNS and CDR2 SASEGT come from the germline V gene. CDR3 sequence: CASSEFTQAPDTQYF. In nucleotides, the CDR3 is TGTGCCAGCAGTGAATTTACCCAAGCGCCAGATACGCAGTATTTT.

This clonotype was counted a few times. V and J are TRBV5-1 and TRBJ1-6; possible D gene TRBD1, 5 bases. Germline V gene lookup returns CDR1 SGHRS and CDR2 YFSETQ. V was cut by 1 base and J by 10 bases, with 12 bases left in between. The CDR3 is made up of 14 amino acids. Here the CDR3 reads CASSLLAGESPLHF. The CDR3 DNA is TGCGCCAGCAGCTTGTTAGCGGGGGAATCACCCCTCCACTTT.

This clonotype was seen ten or more times. The chain combines TRBV7-2 with TRBJ1-5, with TRBD1 identical over 8 bases. Germline V gives CDR1 SGHTA, CDR2 FQGNSA. CDR3 length: 16 residues. J was trimmed by 6 bases and V by 5 bases; bases with no gene match: 12. This CDR3 is CASSPSSGGYGQPQHF. The CDR3 DNA is TGTGCCAGCAGCCCGAGTTCAGGGGGCTACGGTCAGCCCCAGCATTTT.

The CDR3 protein is CASSQGLVRMTQFF. The DNA for the CDR3 is TGTGCCAGCAGCCAAGGTCTGGTACGGATGACCCAGTTCTTC. The chain joins TRBV3-1 to TRBJ2-1, with D unclear. The germline V gene has CDR1 LGHDT and CDR2 YNNKEL (reference sequence). V lost 1 base to trimming and J lost 13 bases, with 17 bases between them. This CDR3 has 14 amino acids.

This clonotype was detected many times. The chain joins TRBV29-1 to TRBJ2-4, with D possibly matching TRBD1 (5 bases). Germline lookup yields CDR1 SQVTM and CDR2 ANQGSEA. The CDR3 extends over 11 amino acids. V gave up 3 bases and J gave up 5 bases, with 5 bases separating them. The CDR3 region is CSVDRENIQYF. The CDR3 nucleotides are TGCAGCGTTGACAGGGAAAACATTCAGTACTTC.

The DNA for the CDR3 is TGTGCCAGCAGCCGAAGCGGGACAGCCCGATATACGCAGTATTTT. Translated: CASSRSGTARYTQYF. The genes are TRBV7-6 and TRBJ2-3; tentatively, D is TRBD1 or TRBD2 (7 bases each). Germline V gives CDR1 SGHVS, CDR2 FNYEAQ. Trimming removed 5 bases at V and 7 bases at J, with 19 bases between. The length of the CDR3 is 15 residues.